This T cell receptor (beta chain) was identified in a study of cytomegalovirus exposure and HLA in healthy donors. Study conclusions and caveats: In a later analysis, TCR association rates varied by HLA locus: DRB1 most, HLA-C fewest.

PCR was performed using 60 Vbeta and 13 Jbeta primers. The repertoire was sequenced with immunoSEQ multiplex PCR; TCRdb's copy has only in-frame clones and lacks some. The table includes around 150,000 clones, around 76% detected once. V was cut by 3 bases and J by 4 bases, with 13 bases left in between. There are 15 residues in the CDR3. Per the germline V gene, CDR1 is LNHDA and CDR2 is SQIVND (reference sequence). Each donor was nominally healthy when sampled (though unrecorded immune exposures were likely). This clone was seen a handful of times. The antigen is not known. The origin of this receptor is a female donor in good health and CMV-seronegative. The chain is built from TRBV19 and TRBJ1-5; a weak D match, TRBD1 (5 bases). Material for sequencing was PBMCs. The CDR3 is CASSMGQGLNQPQHF. The DNA of the CDR3 is TGTGCCAGTAGTATGGGGCAGGGCCTTAATCAGCCCCAGCATTTT.